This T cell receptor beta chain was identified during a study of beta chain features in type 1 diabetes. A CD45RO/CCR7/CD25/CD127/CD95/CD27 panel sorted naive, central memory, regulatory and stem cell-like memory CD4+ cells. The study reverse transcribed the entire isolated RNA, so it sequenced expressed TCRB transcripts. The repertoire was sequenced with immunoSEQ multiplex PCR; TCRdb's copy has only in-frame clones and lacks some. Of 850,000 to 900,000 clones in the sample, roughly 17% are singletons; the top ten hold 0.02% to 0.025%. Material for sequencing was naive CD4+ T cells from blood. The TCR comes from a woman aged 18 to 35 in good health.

The CDR3 region is CASRGRYRGIGETQYF. The DNA of the CDR3 is TGTGCCAGCAGAGGGCGTTACAGGGGAATCGGGGAGACCCAGTACTTC. The chain couples TRBV7-9 to TRBJ2-5; TRBD1 aligns across 7 bases. This CDR3 has 16 amino acids. The junction had 15 bases not matched to a gene; V was cut back by 6 bases and J by 5 bases. In germline, CDR1 is SEHNR, CDR2 FQNEAQ (reference sequence).